The T cell receptor (beta chain) described here comes from a study of vaccination and CD4 T cells after COVID-19. Turning to the study itself: The authors gave control cultures a CEFX pool, an HIV-1 Nef pool, or no peptide.

The V segment lost 5 bases and the J segment 3 bases; nucleotides outside the gene matches: 6. Germline loops: CDR1 MNHEY, CDR2 SVGAGI. The CDR3 totals 14 residues. Sample time point: late sampling 161 to 241 days after vaccination in a few convalescent patients. Treatment defined: approximately 9-day PBMC culture with coronavirus spike peptide pools or control peptides (ViraFEST assay). Peptide-pool expansion of antigen-specific T cells preceded TCR sequencing in ViraFEST. Positive PCR tests were logged from March through December 2020, ahead of US Alpha, Beta and Delta variants. Medium was half-exchanged with fresh IL-2 medium on days 3 and 7. In regard to this clonotype: Its antigen is as yet unknown.

CD4+ T cells that had been cultured provided DNA sequenced with the Oncomine TCR Beta short-read assay. TCRdb processed the PCR reads anew with MiXCR; each CDR3 protein has one entry. This table has about 23,000 distinct CDR3 sequences, 30% to 35% appearing once. The receptor was derived from a human donor who had recovered from COVID-19. This specimen was CD4+ T cells from blood, cultured in vitro, taken about 7 months after SARS-CoV-2 vaccination. V and J are TRBV6-5 and TRBJ2-7, with 8 nucleotides matching TRBD2. For the CDR3, the DNA is TGTGCCAGCAGTGAAGGGGGACTAGACTACGAGCAGTACTTC. Amino acids: CASSEGGLDYEQYF.